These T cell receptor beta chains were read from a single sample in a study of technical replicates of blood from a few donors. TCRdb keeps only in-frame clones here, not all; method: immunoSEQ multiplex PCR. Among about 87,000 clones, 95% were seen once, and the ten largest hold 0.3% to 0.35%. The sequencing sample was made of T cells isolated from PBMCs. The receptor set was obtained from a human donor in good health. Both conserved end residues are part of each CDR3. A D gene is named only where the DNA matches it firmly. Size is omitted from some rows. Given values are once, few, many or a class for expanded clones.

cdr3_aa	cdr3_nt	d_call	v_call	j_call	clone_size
CATTPGLAGDWDTGELFF	TGTGCCACCACCCCGGGACTAGCGGGAGATTGGGACACCGGGGAGCTGTTTTTT	TRBD2	TRBV25-1	TRBJ2-2	.
CASSPGTSDAGANVLTF	TGTGCCAGTAGTCCCGGGACTAGCGACGCTGGGGCCAACGTCCTGACTTTC	TRBD2	TRBV19	TRBJ2-6	once
CASSLGLAGVLDTQYF	TGTGCCAGCAGCTTGGGGCTAGCGGGAGTCTTAGATACGCAGTATTTT	TRBD2	TRBV5-6	TRBJ2-3	.
CASRETATEAFF	TGTGCCAGCAGGGAGACGGCCACTGAAGCTTTCTTT	.	TRBV2	TRBJ1-1	once
CASSDRGYSYEQYF	TGTGCCAGCAGCGACAGGGGTTATTCCTACGAGCAGTACTTC	TRBD1	TRBV5-4	TRBJ2-7	.
CASSPLGQGHTEAFF	TGTGCCAGCAGTCCCCTTGGACAGGGCCACACTGAAGCTTTCTTT	TRBD1	TRBV27	TRBJ1-1	.
CASSPTGGPEEKLFF	TGCGCCAGCAGCCCGACAGGGGGTCCGGAAGAAAAACTGTTTTTT	TRBD1	TRBV5-1	TRBJ1-4	once
CASSHGSGNEQFF	TGTGCCAGCAGCCATGGGAGCGGGAATGAGCAGTTCTTC	.	TRBV9	TRBJ2-1	.
CASSQTRGLVREQYF	TGTGCCAGCAGCCAGACACGGGGACTAGTGCGCGAGCAGTACTTC	TRBD2	TRBV28	TRBJ2-7	few
CASSYRASYEQYF	TGTGCCAGCAGCTACAGGGCCTCCTACGAGCAGTACTTC	.	TRBV7-9	TRBJ2-7	.
CASATGTGGYNEQFF	TGTGCCAGCGCTACCGGGACAGGGGGTTACAATGAGCAGTTCTTC	TRBD1	TRBV2	TRBJ2-1	.
CASSLGVMGGISTDTQYF	TGTGCCAGCAGCTTAGGAGTAATGGGAGGGATAAGCACAGATACGCAGTATTTT	TRBD2	TRBV11-2	TRBJ2-3	.
CASSQGLRENTEAFF	TGTGCCAGCAGCCAAGGTTTACGGGAGAACACTGAAGCTTTCTTT	.	TRBV4-2	TRBJ1-1	.
CASSVGGLGYHEQYF	TGTGCCAGCAGCGTAGGCGGTCTAGGCTACCACGAGCAGTACTTC	.	TRBV9	TRBJ2-7	.
CASSAIARGGRAYEQYF	TGTGCCAGCAGCGCTATCGCCCGTGGCGGGAGGGCCTACGAGCAGTACTTC	TRBD2	TRBV11-2	TRBJ2-7	.
CASSFIYEQYF	TGTGCCAGCAGCTTTATCTACGAGCAGTACTTC	.	TRBV5-6	TRBJ2-7	.
CASSSRLAGFSLSYNEQFF	TGCGCCAGCAGCTCCCGACTAGCGGGCTTTTCGCTATCCTACAATGAGCAGTTCTTC	TRBD2	TRBV5-1	TRBJ2-1	.
CASSEEPGLAGFSYNEQFF	TGTGCCAGCAGTGAGGAGCCCGGACTAGCGGGCTTCTCCTACAATGAGCAGTTCTTC	TRBD2	TRBV6-1	TRBJ2-1	.
CASGTGVWTDTQYF	TGTGCCTCCGGGACAGGGGTATGGACAGATACGCAGTATTTT	TRBD1	TRBV30	TRBJ2-3	.
CASSQGQLNYGYTF	TGCGCCAGCAGCCAAGGTCAGTTAAACTATGGCTACACCTTC	.	TRBV4-1	TRBJ1-2	.
CSVSTGSGYEQYF	TGCAGCGTCTCGACAGGTTCTGGCTACGAGCAGTACTTC	.	TRBV29-1	TRBJ2-7	.
CSALEPLYNEQFF	TGCAGCGCGCTAGAACCATTATACAATGAGCAGTTCTTC	.	TRBV29-1	TRBJ2-1	.
CASSSTDNYEQYF	TGTGCCAGCAGCTCGACAGATAACTACGAGCAGTACTTC	.	TRBV5-5	TRBJ2-7	.
CASRGWRTEAFF	TGTGCCAGCAGGGGATGGAGGACTGAAGCTTTCTTT	.	TRBV6-5	TRBJ1-1	.
CASSLDERGNTEAFF	TGTGCCAGCAGCTTAGACGAGCGGGGGAACACTGAAGCTTTCTTT	.	TRBV11-3	TRBJ1-1	.
CAWKVYAYEQYF	TGTGCCTGGAAAGTCTACGCCTACGAGCAGTACTTC	.	TRBV30	TRBJ2-7	.
CASSLRPRGATEAFF	TGTGCCAGCAGCCTCCGACCCAGGGGCGCTACTGAAGCTTTCTTT	.	TRBV7-8	TRBJ1-1	.
CASSAGREGLSEQFF	TGTGCCAGCAGTGCAGGGCGGGAGGGCCTGAGTGAGCAGTTCTTC	TRBD2	TRBV6-4	TRBJ2-1	.
CASSVRTSGYNEQFF	TGTGCCAGCAGCGTCCGGACTAGCGGGTACAATGAGCAGTTCTTC	TRBD2	TRBV9	TRBJ2-1	.
CASSFLGEQGGYETQYF	TGCGCCAGCAGCTTCCTGGGTGAACAGGGGGGGTATGAGACCCAGTACTTC	.	TRBV5-1	TRBJ2-5	.
CAWIHGLMNTEAFF	TGTGCCTGGATCCATGGCCTCATGAACACTGAAGCTTTCTTT	.	TRBV30	TRBJ1-1	.
CASSPMTDNEQFF	TGTGCCAGCAGCCCCATGACTGACAATGAGCAGTTCTTC	.	TRBV14	TRBJ2-1	.
CASSQSSGAPYEQYF	TGTGCCAGCAGCCAAAGTAGCGGGGCCCCCTACGAGCAGTACTTC	TRBD2	TRBV4-2	TRBJ2-7	.
CASSVVRGSNQPQHF	TGTGCCAGCAGTGTCGTTCGGGGAAGCAATCAGCCCCAGCATTTT	.	TRBV2	TRBJ1-5	.
CASSSLRTVDYGYTF	TGTGCCAGCAGTTCCCTAAGGACAGTAGACTATGGCTACACCTTC	.	TRBV27	TRBJ1-2	.
CASRDSGHTGELFF	TGTGCCAGCAGGGACTCGGGCCACACCGGGGAGCTGTTTTTT	.	TRBV6-1	TRBJ2-2	.
CASSVGRGYEQYF	TGTGCCAGTAGTGTCGGACGGGGCTACGAGCAGTACTTC	.	TRBV19	TRBJ2-7	.
CASSPGTSGSREQFF	TGCGCCAGCAGCCCCGGGACTAGCGGGAGCCGTGAGCAGTTCTTC	TRBD2	TRBV4-1	TRBJ2-1	.
CASSLSRSYNEQFF	TGTGCCAGCAGCCTTAGTCGCTCCTACAATGAGCAGTTCTTC	.	TRBV5-6	TRBJ2-1	once
CASSLALGQRFYGNTIYF	TGTGCCAGCAGCTTAGCACTGGGACAGCGATTTTATGGAAACACCATATATTTT	TRBD1	TRBV7-9	TRBJ1-3	.
CASSPWTGLDEQYF	TGCGCCAGCAGCCCGTGGACAGGGCTCGACGAGCAGTACTTC	TRBD1	TRBV4-1	TRBJ2-7	.